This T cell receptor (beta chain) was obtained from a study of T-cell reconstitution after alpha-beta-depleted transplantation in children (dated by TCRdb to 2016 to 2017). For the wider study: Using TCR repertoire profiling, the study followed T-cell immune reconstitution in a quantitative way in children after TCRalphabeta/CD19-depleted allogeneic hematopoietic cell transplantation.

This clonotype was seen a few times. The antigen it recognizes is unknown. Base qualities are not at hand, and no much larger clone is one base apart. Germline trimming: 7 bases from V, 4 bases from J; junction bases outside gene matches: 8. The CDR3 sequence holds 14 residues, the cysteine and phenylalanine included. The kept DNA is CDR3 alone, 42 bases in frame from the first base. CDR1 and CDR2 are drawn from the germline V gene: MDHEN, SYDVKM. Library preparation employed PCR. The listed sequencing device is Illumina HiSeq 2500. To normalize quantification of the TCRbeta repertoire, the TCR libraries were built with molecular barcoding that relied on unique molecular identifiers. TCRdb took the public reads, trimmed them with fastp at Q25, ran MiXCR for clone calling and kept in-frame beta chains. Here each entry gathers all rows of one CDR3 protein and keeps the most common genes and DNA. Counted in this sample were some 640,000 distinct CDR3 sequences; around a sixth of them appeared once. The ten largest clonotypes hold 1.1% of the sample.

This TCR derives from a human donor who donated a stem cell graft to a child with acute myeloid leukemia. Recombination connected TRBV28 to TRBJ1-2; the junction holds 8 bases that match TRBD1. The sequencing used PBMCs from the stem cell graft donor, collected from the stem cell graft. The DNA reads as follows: TGTGCCAGCACCAGACAGGGGTCCTTCTATGGCTACACCTTC. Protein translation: CASTRQGSFYGYTF.